This TCR beta chain was recorded in a study of CD8+ T cells in alopecia areata. General study points: Compared with normal scalp, lesional scalp had higher clonality and more expanded CD8+ clones.

Treatment noted: oral pan-JAK inhibitor, 5-10 mg twice daily. In each case, RNA was isolated and then reverse transcribed into cDNA as the sequencing template. Here immunoSEQ multiplex PCR was the method, and the copy in TCRdb shows in-frame clones only, minus some. The sample yields 150,000 to 250,000 clones, around 56% seen once. As concerns this clone: Its matching antigen is unknown.

The CDR3 spans 14 residues. Deletions cut 10 bases from V and 1 base from J, with 15 bases between. Germline V CDR1 and CDR2: ENHRY, SYGVKD. The sequence was obtained from a human donor with alopecia areata. The rearrangement uses TRBV10-3 and TRBJ2-3; D might be TRBD2 (6 bases). This specimen consisted of CD4+ T cells sorted from blood, obtained at week 4, from a patient treated with tofacitinib. The CDR3 sequence: CASTSQEGTDTQYF. In nucleotides, the CDR3 is TGTGCCAGTACTAGCCAAGAGGGCACAGATACGCAGTATTTT.